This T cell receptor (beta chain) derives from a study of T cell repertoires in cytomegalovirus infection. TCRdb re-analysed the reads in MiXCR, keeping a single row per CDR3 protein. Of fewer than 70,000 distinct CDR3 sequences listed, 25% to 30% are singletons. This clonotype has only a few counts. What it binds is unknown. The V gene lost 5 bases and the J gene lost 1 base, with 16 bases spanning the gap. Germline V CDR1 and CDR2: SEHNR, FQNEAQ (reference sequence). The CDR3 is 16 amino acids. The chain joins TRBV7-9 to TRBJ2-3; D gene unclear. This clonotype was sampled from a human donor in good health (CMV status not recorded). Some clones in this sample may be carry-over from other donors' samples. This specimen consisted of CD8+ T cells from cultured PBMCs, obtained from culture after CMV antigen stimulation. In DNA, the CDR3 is TGTGCCAGCAGCCCCCTTGGGCAGTCTGGCACAGATACGCAGTATTTT. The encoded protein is CASSPLGQSGTDTQYF. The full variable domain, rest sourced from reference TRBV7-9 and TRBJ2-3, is DTGVSQNPRHKITKRGQNVTFRCDPISEHNRLYWYRQTLGQGPEFLTYFQNEAQLEKSRLLSDRFSAERPKGSFSTLEIQRTEQGDSAMYLCASSPLGQSGTDTQYFGPGTRLTVL.